The 27 T cell receptor beta chains in this list originate from one sample, sequenced in a study of identical twins. One entry per CDR3 protein results from TCRdb running MiXCR on the 5' RACE reads. Among around 680,000 distinct CDR3 sequences listed, over 8.5% were seen once. The same data also went into a second study, on yellow fever vaccine responses in identical twins.

The sequencing sample was made of PBMCs. The source is a woman between 18 and 29 years old in good health.

The chain uses TRBV11-1 and TRBJ2-1, with D unresolved. CDR3 size: 14 residues. V lost 5 bases to trimming and J lost 2 bases, with 10 bases between them. CDR1 is SGHAT and CDR2 is FQDESV in the germline V gene (reference sequence). The CDR3, as DNA: TGTGCCAGCAGCCATGTTGGCCCCTACAATGAGCAGTTCTTC. Protein sequence: CASSHVGPYNEQFF.

This clonotype appeared a few times. The rearrangement joins TRBV6-1 to TRBJ2-1; the match to TRBD2 covers 8 bases. The CDR3 totals 16 residues. J was trimmed by 2 bases and V by 6 bases; bases with no gene match: 9. Per the germline V gene, CDR1 is MNHNS and CDR2 is SASEGT. The DNA of the CDR3 is TGTGCCAGCAGATGGGGTGTAGCGGGAACCTACAATGAGCAGTTCTTC. Translated, it gives CASRWGVAGTYNEQFF.

This clonotype was observed a few times. The genes are TRBV2 and TRBJ2-7; no clear D gene. CDR1 is SNHLY and CDR2 is FYNNEI in the germline V gene. This CDR3 comprises 12 residues. Trimming removed 6 bases from V and 6 bases from J, with 12 bases in between. CDR3 in DNA: TGTGCCAGCAGGGTTAAAGTGGGCGAGCAGTACTTC. Its translation: CASRVKVGEQYF. The entire variable domain, with the rest obtained from reference TRBV2 and TRBJ2-7, is as follows: EPEVTQTPSHQVTQMGQEVILRCVPISNHLYFYWYRQILGQKVEFLVSFYNNEISEKSEIFDDQFSVERPDGSNFTLKIRSTKLEDSAMYFCASRVKVGEQYFGPGTRLTVT.

This clonotype was recorded a few times. The chain uses TRBV6-2 or TRBV6-3 and TRBJ2-7; 7 positions agree with TRBD2. Germline lookup yields CDR1 MNHEY and CDR2 SVGEGT. V lost 6 bases, J lost 4 bases, and 18 bases stayed unmatched. The length of the CDR3 is 17 residues. DNA for the CDR3: TGTGCCAGCAGGAATAGGGGTCCCGGGACTACGCTGTACGAGCAGTACTTC. As protein: CASRNRGPGTTLYEQYF.

The chain employs TRBV27 and TRBJ1-5; tentative D call: TRBD1 (5 bases). V lost 2 bases and J lost 9, with 11 bases in between. The CDR3 is 13 residues long. Germline loops: CDR1 MNHEY, CDR2 SMNVEV (reference sequence). As DNA, the CDR3 is TGTGCCAGCAGTTTAAATCTCGACAGGCCCCAGCATTTT. As protein: CASSLNLDRPQHF.

This clonotype was observed a few times. V usage is TRBV12-3 or TRBV12-4 and J usage is TRBJ2-7; D ambiguous. V was pared by 6 bases and J by 0 bases, with 9 bases between. The CDR3 has 13 residues. In DNA form, the CDR3 reads TGTGCCAGCAGGCCAGACGGCTCCTACGAGCAGTACTTC. Amino acid sequence: CASRPDGSYEQYF.

This clonotype turned up a few times. This sequence joins TRBV6-1 and TRBJ1-5, with no clear D. In germline, CDR1 is MNHNS, CDR2 SASEGT. Trimming removed 8 bases from V and 2 bases from J, with 13 bases in between. This CDR3 region has 14 residues. For the CDR3, the DNA is TGTGCCAGCGGAGCGGGAGAGGGCAATCAGCCCCAGCATTTT. This codes for CASGAGEGNQPQHF.

This clonotype has a count of ten or more. The chain has TRBV25-1 and TRBJ1-6; a weak D match, TRBD1 (5 bases). Germline values: CDR1 MGHDK, CDR2 SYGVNS. The CDR3 consists of 16 residues. Trimming pared 2 bases from V and 8 bases from J, leaving 16 bases between. CDR3 in DNA: TGTGCCAGCAGTGAACGGGCAGGGACCTCAGATTCACCCCTCCACTTT. This encodes CASSERAGTSDSPLHF.

The table lists this clonotype with many counts. J is TRBJ2-7 and V is TRBV4-1, with 7 bases aligning to TRBD1. The CDR3 sequence is 16 residues long. CDR1 MGHRA and CDR2 YSYEKL come from the germline V gene. The V segment lost 0 bases and the J segment 3 bases; nucleotides outside the gene matches: 8. As DNA, the CDR3 is TGCGCCAGCAGCCAAGATTCGGCAGGGGGAAGCTACGAGCAGTACTTC. Amino acids: CASSQDSAGGSYEQYF.

The chain uses TRBV29-1 and TRBJ2-1; 10 nucleotides agree with TRBD2. Looked up from germline, CDR1 is SQVTM and CDR2 is ANQGSEA. This CDR3 has 17 amino acids. J gave up 0 bases and V 3 bases, and 8 bases lay outside the gene matches. The CDR3 is CSVDGLAGALSYNEQFF. The DNA of the CDR3 is TGCAGCGTTGATGGGCTAGCGGGGGCCCTCTCCTACAATGAGCAGTTCTTC.

This clonotype was seen a few times. V is TRBV7-8 and J is TRBJ2-1, with 8 bases lining up with TRBD2. CDR1 and CDR2 from the germline V gene are SGHVS and FQNEAQ. With 5 bases clipped from V and 0 bases from J, the junction kept 12 bases outside the gene matches. The CDR3 is made up of 18 amino acids. The chain's CDR3 is CASSTAGVARSSYNEQFF. The DNA for the CDR3 is TGTGCCAGCAGCACAGCGGGAGTAGCACGGAGCTCCTACAATGAGCAGTTCTTC. Together with reference TRBV7-8 and TRBJ2-1, the CDR3 gives the full variable domain: GAGVSQSPRYKVAKRGQDVALRCDPISGHVSLFWYQQALGQGPEFLTYFQNEAQLDKSGLPSDRFFAERPEGSVSTLKIQRTQQEDSAVYLCASSTAGVARSSYNEQFFGPGTRLTVL.

The genes are TRBV2 and TRBJ2-7; D may be TRBD1 or TRBD2 (5 bases each). The CDR3 totals 15 residues. CDR1 and CDR2 (germline): SNHLY, FYNNEI. V gave up 2 bases and J gave up 2 bases, with 13 bases separating them. The CDR3 bases are TGTGCCAGCAGTGAATTTGGGGACCGAGCCTACGAGCAGTACTTC. Translation: CASSEFGDRAYEQYF. The whole variable domain, remainder taken from reference TRBV2 and TRBJ2-7, is EPEVTQTPSHQVTQMGQEVILRCVPISNHLYFYWYRQILGQKVEFLVSFYNNEISEKSEIFDDQFSVERPDGSNFTLKIRSTKLEDSAMYFCASSEFGDRAYEQYFGPGTRLTVT.

This clonotype has just a few counts. This chain joins TRBV20-1 and TRBJ2-1, with 11 nucleotides matching TRBD2. The germline V gene has CDR1 DFQATT and CDR2 SNEGSKA (reference sequence). The ends lost 2 bases at V and 9 bases at J; junction bases unmatched: 3. This CDR3 region has 13 residues. The CDR3 coding sequence is TGCAGTGCTAGAAGGACTAGCGGGTTTGAGCAGTTCTTC. It is translated as CSARRTSGFEQFF.

The V and J genes are TRBV20-1 and TRBJ2-5, with TRBD2 identical over 7 bases. V shed 6 bases, J shed 2 bases, and the junction held 9 bases outside the gene matches. This CDR3 is built from 14 residues. CDR1 DFQATT and CDR2 SNEGSKA come from the germline V gene (reference sequence). CDR3 in DNA: TGCAGTGCCCTTTCCTGGGGGGGACAAGAGACCCAGTACTTC. Translation gives CSALSWGGQETQYF.

Only a few counts were recorded for this clonotype. The chain has TRBV28 and TRBJ2-3, with TRBD2 as a possible D gene (6 bases). In germline, CDR1 is MDHEN, CDR2 SYDVKM. V was pared by 6 bases and J by 5 bases, with 21 bases between. The CDR3 is 16 residues long. CDR3 nucleotides: TGTGCCAGCAGATTGGACGGGGGACTTTTATTAGATACGCAGTATTTT. This gives the protein CASRLDGGLLLDTQYF.

The chain is built from TRBV12-3 or TRBV12-4 and TRBJ2-1, with TRBD1 matching over 8 bases. The CDR3 is 14 amino acids. The J segment lost 6 bases and the V segment lost 1 base, leaving 2 bases of the junction unmatched. The CDR3 reads CASSLGGTGNEQFF. In DNA form, the CDR3 reads TGTGCCAGCAGTTTAGGTGGGACAGGCAATGAGCAGTTCTTC.

This chain connects TRBV6-1 to TRBJ1-1; 7 bases are a match to TRBD1. The CDR3 is 14 residues long. Germline CDR1 and CDR2: MNHNS and SASEGT. V lost 6 bases and J lost 7; bases outside the gene matches: 11. Written as DNA, the CDR3 is TGTGCCAGCAGAAGGGGACAGACCAACCATGAAGCTTTCTTT. This gives the protein CASRRGQTNHEAFF.

This clonotype was counted between two and nine times. The chain couples TRBV12-5 to TRBJ2-7; D perhaps matches TRBD1 (6 bases). The germline CDR1 and CDR2 sequences are LGHNT and FRNRAP. V lost 5 bases and J lost 2, with 13 bases in between. CDR3 length: 14 amino acids. For the CDR3, the DNA is TGTGCTAGTGGTACCAGGACAGCTACCTACGAGCAGTACTTC. It specifies CASGTRTATYEQYF.

This clonotype was detected a few times. This chain joins TRBV21-1 and TRBJ2-1; TRBD2 is taken as the D call from the table, unchecked against the DNA. TRBV21-1 has pseudogene status. The CDR3 is 16 residues long. This chain's CDR3 is CASSNPSGSTYNEQFF. The CDR3 DNA is TGTGCCAGCAGCAACCCTAGCGGGAGTACGTACAATGAGCAGTTCTTC.

This clonotype showed up just a few times. V is TRBV20-1 and J is TRBJ1-1; D is ambiguous. Germline V gene sequence: CDR1 DFQATT, CDR2 SNEGSKA (reference sequence). This CDR3 is 14 amino acids long. V gave up 6 bases and J gave up 1 base, with 15 bases separating them. In DNA form, the CDR3 reads TGCAGTGCCAATCGAGACCGACAGAACACTGAAGCTTTCTTT. Translated: CSANRDRQNTEAFF.

The chain combines TRBV27 with TRBJ2-5; maybe TRBD2 (5 bases). Trimming cost V 8 bases and J 4 bases, with 14 bases left between them. This CDR3 contains 13 residues. The germline gives CDR1 MNHEY, CDR2 SMNVEV (reference sequence). The CDR3 reads CASSRTVVETQYF. The CDR3 DNA reads as TGTGCCAGCTCCCGGACTGTGGTAGAGACCCAGTACTTC.

This clonotype was seen a few times. The V and J genes are TRBV10-3 and TRBJ2-2; no clear D gene. The CDR3 has 12 residues. Trimming shortened V by 3 bases and J by 7 bases, and 6 bases separated the two germline ends. CDR1 and CDR2 (germline): ENHRY, SYGVKD. CDR3 region: CAISDMGGELFF. DNA for the CDR3: TGTGCCATCAGTGATATGGGCGGGGAGCTGTTTTTT.

This clonotype was found many times. The chain couples TRBV29-1 to TRBJ2-1, with D possibly TRBD2 on 6 matching bases. CDR1 and CDR2 (germline): SQVTM, ANQGSEA. The CDR3 sequence is 13 residues long. The germline V and J ends were trimmed by 7 bases and 9 bases, with 19 bases remaining between them. Here the CDR3 reads CSAQLATLSEQFF. CDR3 sequence (DNA): TGCAGCGCCCAACTAGCAACCCTCAGTGAGCAGTTCTTC.

This clonotype was seen more than once but under ten times. The chain carries TRBV20-1 and TRBJ2-1, with TRBD2 matching 12 bases. With 1 base clipped from V and 4 bases from J, the junction kept 5 bases outside the gene matches. CDR3 length equals 16 residues. Germline CDR1 and CDR2: DFQATT and SNEGSKA (reference sequence). The CDR3 DNA follows: TGCAGTGCTAGAGGACCACTAGCGGGGGGTTACAATGAGCAGTTCTTC. Its translation is CSARGPLAGGYNEQFF.

V and J are TRBV2 and TRBJ2-1, with unresolved D. The germline V and J ends were trimmed by 7 bases and 4 bases, with 11 bases remaining between them. CDR1 is SNHLY and CDR2 is FYNNEI in the germline V gene. This CDR3 region has 13 residues. CDR3 in DNA: TGTGCCAGCAAAAGGGTCGGGTACAATGAGCAGTTCTTC. Protein sequence: CASKRVGYNEQFF. Using reference TRBV2 and TRBJ2-1 for the parts outside the CDR3, the full variable domain is EPEVTQTPSHQVTQMGQEVILRCVPISNHLYFYWYRQILGQKVEFLVSFYNNEISEKSEIFDDQFSVERPDGSNFTLKIRSTKLEDSAMYFCASKRVGYNEQFFGPGTRLTVL.

Many counts were recorded for this clonotype. The chain joins TRBV29-1 to TRBJ2-3; D might be TRBD1 (5 bases). The V end lost 8 bases, the J end lost 4 bases, and 22 bases lay between the germline ends. Germline CDR1 is SQVTM and CDR2 is ANQGSEA. The CDR3 contains 15 residues. CDR3 sequence: CSSIGAALDADTQYF. Here the CDR3 DNA reads TGCAGCTCAATTGGGGCCGCCCTGGACGCAGATACGCAGTATTTT.

The genes are TRBV5-1 and TRBJ2-1; TRBD2 might be the D (5 bases). The CDR3 totals 15 residues. The V end was cut by 9 bases, the J end by 7 bases, with 23 bases between. Germline V CDR1 and CDR2: SGHRS, YFSETQ. The CDR3 region is CATTEWAGNQNEQFF. As DNA, the CDR3 is TGCGCCACTACAGAGTGGGCGGGCAACCAAAATGAGCAGTTCTTC.